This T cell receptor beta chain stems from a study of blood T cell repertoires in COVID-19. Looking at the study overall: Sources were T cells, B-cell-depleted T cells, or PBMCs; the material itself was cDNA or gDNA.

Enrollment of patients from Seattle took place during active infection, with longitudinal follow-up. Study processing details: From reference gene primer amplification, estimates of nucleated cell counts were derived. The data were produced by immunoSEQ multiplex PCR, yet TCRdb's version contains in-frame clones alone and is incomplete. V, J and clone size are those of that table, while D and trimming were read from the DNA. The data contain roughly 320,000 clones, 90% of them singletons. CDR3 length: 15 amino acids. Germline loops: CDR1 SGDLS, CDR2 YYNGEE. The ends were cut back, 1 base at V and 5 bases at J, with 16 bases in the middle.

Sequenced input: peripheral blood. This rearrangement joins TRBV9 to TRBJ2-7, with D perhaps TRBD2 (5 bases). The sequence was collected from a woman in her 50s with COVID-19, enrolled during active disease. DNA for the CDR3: TGTGCCAGCAGCGTACTTAGCGAGTACACCCACGAGCAGTACTTC. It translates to CASSVLSEYTHEQYF. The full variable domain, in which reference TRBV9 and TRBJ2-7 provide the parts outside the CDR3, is DSGVTQTPKHLITATGQRVTLRCSPRSGDLSVYWYQQSLDQGLQFLIQYYNGEERAKGNILERFSAQQFPDLHSELNLSSLELGDSALYFCASSVLSEYTHEQYFGPGTRLTVT.